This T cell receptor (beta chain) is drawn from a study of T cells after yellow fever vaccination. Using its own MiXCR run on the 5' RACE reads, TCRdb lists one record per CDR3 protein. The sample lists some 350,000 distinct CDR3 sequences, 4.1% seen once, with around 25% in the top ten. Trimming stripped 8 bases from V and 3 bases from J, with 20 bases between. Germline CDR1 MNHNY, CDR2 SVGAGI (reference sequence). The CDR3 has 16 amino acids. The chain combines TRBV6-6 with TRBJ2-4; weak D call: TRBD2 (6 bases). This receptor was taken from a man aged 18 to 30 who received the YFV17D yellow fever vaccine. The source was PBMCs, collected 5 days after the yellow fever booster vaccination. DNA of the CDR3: TGTGCCAGCGCTGGGCGTTCCCTCGGGAGCAAAAACATTCAGTACTTC. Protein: CASAGRSLGSKNIQYF.